This T cell receptor (beta chain) was profiled in a study of CD8 T cells in ankylosing spondylitis. Worth noting for this clonotype: Its antigen is undetermined.

Study-level findings and limits: Clones that were linked to disease were CD8+ and were relatively rare in peripheral blood. According to the report, clones linked to the disease were significantly enriched in matched synovial fluid samples taken from ankylosing spondylitis patients. Earlier literature documents some of the motif variants in reactive arthritis synovial fluid and blood. Roughly eight highly homologous variants formed a TCR beta motif that appeared characteristic of ankylosing spondylitis blood.

The V gene end was trimmed by 7 bases and the J gene end by 1 base; junction bases not matched to a gene: 3. The germline V gene has CDR1 WNHNN and CDR2 SYGVQD (reference sequence). CDR3 size: 14 residues. Construction of TCR beta libraries was performed using quantitative 5'-RACE with molecular barcodes. TCRdb passed the 5' RACE reads through MiXCR, listing each CDR3 protein once. The data contain about 540,000 distinct CDR3 sequences, about 13% of them singletons. The TCR comes from a male donor with ankylosing spondylitis. The sequenced sample consisted of blood, either unsorted or a sorted T cell fraction (not recorded which). J is TRBJ2-2 and V is TRBV10-1; 7 bases align to TRBD2. CDR3 in amino acids: CASITSENTGELFF. In DNA form, the CDR3 reads TGCGCCAGCATTACTAGCGAGAACACCGGGGAGCTGTTTTTT.